This T cell receptor (beta chain) was sequenced for a study of response to subunit inactivated influenza vaccine. MiXCR, applied by TCRdb to the RT-PCR reads, yields one record per CDR3 protein. The table includes about 650,000 distinct CDR3 sequences, 15% to 18% detected once. Study outcomes and limitations: New T cells are recruited in small numbers by each seasonal influenza vaccination, according to the authors' suggestion.

CDR1 and CDR2 from the germline V gene are SGHNT and YENEEA. The CDR3 has 13 residues. Trimming stripped 2 bases from V and 3 bases from J, with 7 bases between. This clonotype was recorded a few times. Its antigen is undetermined. The sequenced sample was PBMCs from blood, obtained 11 to 12 days after vaccination. This receptor was identified in a man aged 45-60 years who received an inactivated influenza vaccine. The V call is TRBV11-3, the J call TRBJ2-5; weak D call: TRBD1 (6 bases). In nucleotides, the CDR3 is TGTGCCAGCAGCTTACACAGGGAAGAGACCCAGTACTTC. Translating it yields CASSLHREETQYF.